This is a list of T cell receptor beta chains from one sample in a study of beta chain features in type 1 diabetes. The protocol was immunoSEQ multiplex PCR, while the TCRdb copy is restricted to in-frame clones and leaves out a portion. Of 850,000 to 900,000 clones in the sample, about 17% were seen once. Sequencing was done on a sample of naive CD4+ T cells from blood. These receptors originate from a woman under 30 in good health. The CDR3 runs from the conserved cysteine through the conserved F or W. The D gene is left open where the match is weak. A row's size may be missing; if present it is once, few, many or a size class.

clone size	V gene	D gene	J gene	CDR3 DNA	CDR3 protein
few	TRBV29-1	TRBD1	TRBJ2-1	TGCAGATATAACAGGGGTTCCTACAATGAGCAGTTCTTC	CRYNRGSYNEQFF
.	TRBV7-3	.	TRBJ2-5	TGTGCCAGCAGCTTACTTTCAGGGCCCCAAGAGACCCAGTACTTC	CASSLLSGPQETQYF
.	TRBV7-8	TRBD2	TRBJ2-3	TGTGCCAGCAGCCCCCTGAGGGGACTAGTCACAGATACGCAGTATTTT	CASSPLRGLVTDTQYF
few	TRBV6-6	.	TRBJ2-2	TGTGCCAGCAGTTACCTGGCCACCCCGAACACCGGGGAGCTGTTTTTT	CASSYLATPNTGELFF
.	TRBV7-3	TRBD1	TRBJ2-7	TGTGCCAGCAGCTTAGGACCCCCGGGACAGGGATACGAGCAGTACTTC	CASSLGPPGQGYEQYF
.	TRBV15	.	TRBJ2-3	TGTGCCACCAGCAGCCTAATTGGGGGGAGTTGGACAGATACGCAGTATTTT	CATSSLIGGSWTDTQYF
.	TRBV4-1	TRBD2	TRBJ2-7	TGCGCCAGCAGCCAAGGACTAGCGGGAGTTATAGGCTACGAGCAGTACTTC	CASSQGLAGVIGYEQYF
few	TRBV28	.	TRBJ1-1	TGTGCCAGCAGTTTACTTCAGGTAAACACTGAAGCTTTCTTT	CASSLLQVNTEAFF
.	TRBV6-6	TRBD2	TRBJ2-3	TGTGCCAGCAGTTACCGGCTAGCGGGAGGCACAGATACGCAGTATTTT	CASSYRLAGGTDTQYF
few	TRBV4-3	TRBD2	TRBJ2-3	TGCGCCAGCAGCCAAGGTGGTTGGCGGGAGGGCCAAGGCACAGATACGCAGTATTTT	CASSQGGWREGQGTDTQYF
.	TRBV27	.	TRBJ1-2	TGTGCCAGCAGTTTATCTGGCCGCGCAGGCCGGGACTACACCTTC	CASSLSGRAGRDYTF
.	TRBV9	TRBD2	TRBJ2-5	TGTGCCAGCAGCGCTAGCGGCCTCGGGACCCAGTACTTC	CASSASGLGTQYF
few	TRBV5-1	TRBD2	TRBJ2-7	TGCGCCAGCAGCCCACAAGCGGGAGGGCCCTACGAGCAGTACTTC	CASSPQAGGPYEQYF
.	TRBV28	TRBD2	TRBJ2-2	TGTGCCAGCACCCTGAATAGCGGGGCAACCGGGGAGCTGTTTTTT	CASTLNSGATGELFF
few	TRBV7-9	TRBD2	TRBJ2-1	TGTGCCAGCAGCTTACAACCGGGACTAGCGGGAGGAAGGTTCTTC	CASSLQPGLAGGRFF
.	TRBV6-6	.	TRBJ1-2	TGTGCCAGCAGTTTGCACGGAGAAGCTAACTATGGCTACACCTTC	CASSLHGEANYGYTF
few	TRBV29-1	.	TRBJ1-2	TGCAGCGTTGAGGTGTCTAACTATGGCTACACCTTC	CSVEVSNYGYTF
few	TRBV6-4	.	TRBJ2-1	TGTGCCAGCATCCCTGGAGCCTACAATGAGCAGTTCTTC	CASIPGAYNEQFF
.	TRBV9	.	TRBJ1-2	TGTGCCAGCAGCGTTACAGGGCACGCCAGATCTTCCTACACCTTC	CASSVTGHARSSYTF
.	TRBV5-4	TRBD2	TRBJ2-5	TGTGCCAGCAGCCCGGGACTAGCGGGAGTAGAGACCCAGTACTTC	CASSPGLAGVETQYF
few	TRBV18	TRBD1	TRBJ1-5	TGTGCCAGCTCGGAAAGACAGGGGCTCAATCAGCCCCAGCATTTT	CASSERQGLNQPQHF
few	TRBV5-4	.	TRBJ2-5	TGTGCCAGCAGCAAGCCTGCGGAACAAGAGACCCAGTACTTC	CASSKPAEQETQYF
few	TRBV13	.	TRBJ1-2	TGTGCCAGCAGCTCCGGGTTCAGGGGCGGCTACACCTTC	CASSSGFRGGYTF
few	TRBV11-2	.	TRBJ2-1	TGTGCCAGCAGCTCATTCGGCTTTCCCTACGATGAGCAGTTCTTC	CASSSFGFPYDEQFF
.	TRBV28	.	TRBJ2-6	TGTGCCAGCAGAGGGCCCTACAGGGCTGGGGCCAACGTCCTGACTTTC	CASRGPYRAGANVLTF